The 21 T cell receptor beta chains below were found in one sample sequenced in a study of glioma-infiltrating T cells after dendritic cell vaccination listed by TCRdb under 2016. Libraries were made using the immunoSEQ multiplex PCR assay. The table was pulled from immuneACCESS by TCRdb, which kept in-frame rearrangements only. Such tables lose some clones; where checked, under half of the loss comes from unresolved V genes, and the rest has no known cause. This sample comprises under 70,000 clones, around 86% of them detected only once. The ten largest clones capture about 10% of the sample. Specimen: blood, collected before dendritic cell vaccination. These TCRs come from a human donor with glioblastoma.

The gene calls are TRBV28 and TRBJ1-5; a weak D match, TRBD1 (6 bases). V was clipped by 3 bases and J by 7 bases, with 13 bases between them. The CDR3 consists of 14 residues. Germline CDR1 is MDHEN and CDR2 is SYDVKM. The CDR3 loop is CASSFVGGRQPQHF. The CDR3 DNA is TGTGCCAGCAGTTTTGTTGGGGGCAGGCAGCCCCAGCATTTT.

The chain is built from TRBV5-1 and TRBJ2-1; 7 positions match TRBD1. This CDR3 is built from 16 residues. CDR1 SGHRS and CDR2 YFSETQ come from the germline V gene. J lost 7 bases, V lost 4 bases, and 14 bases had no gene match. DNA for the CDR3: TGCGCCAGCAGCCCGAGGGGACAGTCCTTAATAAATGAGCAGTTCTTC. This gives the protein CASSPRGQSLINEQFF.

This rearrangement joins TRBV6-6 to TRBJ1-2, with D possibly TRBD1 on 5 matching bases. Per germline, CDR1 MNHNY and CDR2 SVGAGI (reference sequence). The CDR3 covers 14 residues. V lost 5 bases to trimming and J lost 2 bases, with 12 bases between them. As DNA, the CDR3 is TGTGCCAGCAGTGTGGACACATCAAACTATGGCTACACCTTC. Its protein product is CASSVDTSNYGYTF.

This clone was counted only a few times. The V gene is TRBV6-1, the J gene TRBJ2-7; the match to TRBD2 covers 7 bases. CDR1 is MNHNS, CDR2 SASEGT, per germline. The CDR3 is 14 residues long. J was trimmed by 3 bases and V by 5 bases; bases with no gene match: 7. CDR3 amino acids: CASSIAGTNYEQYF. The CDR3 DNA is TGTGCCAGCAGTATCGCCGGGACTAACTACGAGCAGTACTTC.

The V call is TRBV19, the J call TRBJ2-7; 10 bases fit TRBD1. The germline CDR1 and CDR2 sequences are LNHDA and SQIVND (reference sequence). The length of the CDR3 is 15 residues. V was clipped by 2 bases and J by 3 bases; unmatched bases: 4. CDR3 DNA: TGTGCCAGTAGTATAAGGGGACAGGGGTTCTACGAGCAGTACTTC. Translation gives CASSIRGQGFYEQYF. Filled out from reference TRBV19 and TRBJ2-7, the complete variable domain reads DGGITQSPKYLFRKEGQNVTLSCEQNLNHDAMYWYRQDPGQGLRLIYYSQIVNDFQKGDIAEGYSVSREKKESFPLTVTSAQKNPTAFYLCASSIRGQGFYEQYFGPGTRLTVT.

V and J are TRBV6-1 and TRBJ2-7; 7 bases are a match to TRBD1. V was pared by 8 bases and J by 4 bases, with 11 bases of the junction left unmatched. This CDR3 is 14 amino acids long. The germline V gene has CDR1 MNHNS and CDR2 SASEGT. The DNA for the CDR3 is TGTGCCAGCCTGACAGGGTCCTATCCGTACGAGCAGTACTTC. Amino acids: CASLTGSYPYEQYF.

V gene TRBV4-2 combines with J gene TRBJ2-7, with 10 bases lining up with TRBD2. The J segment lost 12 bases and the V segment lost 0 bases, leaving 14 bases of the junction unmatched. This CDR3 region has 16 residues. Per germline, CDR1 LGHNA and CDR2 YNFKEQ. The CDR3 nucleotides are TGTGCCAGCAGCCAAGAAGGGGGGACTAGCGCGACGAGCCGGTACTTC. As protein: CASSQEGGTSATSRYF.

A note on this clone: The junction does not match germline at one end; this may be a read error. The genes are TRBV7-7 and TRBJ1-4, with 10 bases identical to TRBD1. CDR3 length: 15 amino acids. In germline, CDR1 is SSHAT, CDR2 FNYEAQ (reference sequence). The CDR3, as DNA: TGTGCTAGCAGCCCTGGGACAGGGGCCGAAGAAAAACTGTTTTTT. It encodes CASSPGTGAEEKLFF.

CDR3 amino acids: CASSVQTGGGYTF. CDR3 in DNA: TGCGCCAGCAGCGTACAGACAGGGGGTGGCTACACCTTC. V gene TRBV5-1 combines with J gene TRBJ1-2; TRBD1 aligns across 9 bases. The CDR3 spans 13 residues. Germline V gives CDR1 SGHRS, CDR2 YFSETQ. Germline trimming cut 4 bases from V and 7 bases from J; bases unmatched to any gene: 5.

The chain has TRBV18 and TRBJ2-7, with a tentative D call TRBD2 (6 bases). CDR1 and CDR2 from the germline V gene are KGHSH and LQKENI. The germline V and J ends were trimmed by 0 bases and 7 bases, with 13 bases remaining between them. This CDR3 spans 14 amino acids. The CDR3 nucleotides are TGTGCCAGCTCACCACCGGGGCAGGCGGGGGAGCAGTACTTC. The encoded protein is CASSPPGQAGEQYF. Together with reference TRBV18 and TRBJ2-7, the CDR3 gives the full variable domain: NAGVMQNPRHLVRRRGQEARLRCSPMKGHSHVYWYRQLPEEGLKFMVYLQKENIIDESGMPKERFSAEFPKEGPSILRIQQVVRGDSAAYFCASSPPGQAGEQYFGPGTRLTVT.

V and J are TRBV10-3 and TRBJ2-5, with 9 positions matching TRBD2. The length of the CDR3 is 17 residues. The trim removed 0 bases at V and 2 bases at J, leaving 7 bases unmatched. Germline CDR1 ENHRY, CDR2 SYGVKD. The CDR3 sequence is CAISESSRRGGQETQYF. In DNA, the CDR3 is TGTGCCATCAGTGAGTCCTCCCGGCGGGGGGGACAAGAGACCCAGTACTTC.

This clone was observed a handful of times. This chain uses TRBV28 with TRBJ1-6; 7 nucleotides agree with TRBD1. The CDR3 has 13 amino acids. V shed 7 bases, J shed 9 bases, and the junction held 6 bases outside the gene matches. Germline-derived CDR1 and CDR2 are MDHEN and SYDVKM. Written as DNA, the CDR3 is TGTGCCAGCACTACAGGGGATGGTTCACCCCTCCACTTT. Amino acid sequence: CASTTGDGSPLHF.

About this clone: Because it lacks the conserved phenylalanine or tryptophan at the end, this CDR3 is likely a read error. No DNA is shown, since the ends of the CDR3 on it are uncertain; the CDR3 is the one TCRdb lists. V gene TRBV4-1 combines with J gene TRBJ1-2; TRBD1 was called by the table and not checked on the DNA. The CDR3 is 13 residues long, counting both termini. CDR1 is MGHRA, CDR2 YSYEKL, per germline. CDR3 sequence: CASSRDGDRPSYS.

V gene TRBV6-1 combines with J gene TRBJ2-5; TRBD2 matches 8 bases. From germline, CDR1 is MNHNS and CDR2 SASEGT. CDR3 size: 17 residues. The trim removed 2 bases at V and 5 bases at J, leaving 13 bases unmatched. The CDR3 loop reads CASSERGSGAGRETQYF. For the CDR3, the DNA is TGTGCCAGCAGTGAAAGAGGTAGCGGGGCAGGCCGGGAGACCCAGTACTTC.

The J gene is TRBJ1-1, the V gene TRBV4-2, with D perhaps matching TRBD1 (6 bases). This CDR3 is built from 14 residues. In germline, CDR1 is LGHNA, CDR2 YNFKEQ. The ends were cut back, 0 bases at V and 5 bases at J, with 10 bases in the middle. The CDR3 loop is CASSQEIRGTEAFF. DNA of the CDR3: TGTGCCAGCAGCCAAGAGATCAGGGGAACTGAAGCTTTCTTT.

The chain has TRBV27 and TRBJ1-2; possibly TRBD1 for D (6 bases). The CDR3 totals 14 residues. Germline values: CDR1 MNHEY, CDR2 SMNVEV (reference sequence). The V end lost 6 bases, the J end lost 3 bases, and 14 bases lay between the germline ends. The CDR3 bases are TGTGCCAGCAGCGGCACAGGGTGGGACTATGGCTACACCTTC. This codes for CASSGTGWDYGYTF.

This rearrangement joins TRBV5-5 to TRBJ1-6, with TRBD1 identical over 8 bases. Germline CDR1 and CDR2: SGHKS and YYEKEE (reference sequence). The ends lost 6 bases at V and 6 bases at J; junction bases unmatched: 5. This CDR3 spans 14 amino acids. The CDR3 region is CASIEDRANSPLHF. The CDR3 region has the DNA TGTGCCAGCATCGAGGACAGGGCTAATTCACCCCTCCACTTT.

The CDR3 reads CASRTEEKLFF. The DNA for the CDR3 is TGTGCCAGCAGGACAGAGGAAAAACTGTTTTTT. The rearrangement joins TRBV28 to TRBJ1-4; D may be TRBD1 (5 bases). V dropped 6 bases and J dropped 8 bases, with 7 bases sitting between them. Germline lookup yields CDR1 MDHEN and CDR2 SYDVKM. The CDR3 consists of 11 residues.

The chain uses TRBV5-1 and TRBJ2-3; 8 bases agree with TRBD1. The CDR3 is 18 amino acids. The trim removed 0 bases at V and 5 bases at J, leaving 14 bases unmatched. Germline V gives CDR1 SGHRS, CDR2 YFSETQ. This CDR3 reads CASSLGRLGQAVIDTQYF. DNA of the CDR3: TGCGCCAGCAGCTTGGGTAGATTGGGACAGGCCGTGATAGATACGCAGTATTTT.

This clone appeared once. This chain uses TRBV2 with TRBJ2-2; D is unresolved. The germline V gene encodes CDR1 SNHLY and CDR2 FYNNEI. The V and J ends lost 5 bases and 1 base respectively, with 8 bases between them. There are 14 residues in the CDR3. The CDR3 nucleotides read TGTGCCAGCAGTAAGGAGCAGAACACCGGGGAGCTGTTTTTT. It yields the protein CASSKEQNTGELFF.

The chain joins TRBV5-1 to TRBJ2-1; 8 bases fit TRBD2. The CDR3 is 15 amino acids. The V and J ends lost 4 bases and 4 bases, in that order; junction bases with no gene match: 7. CDR1 is SGHRS and CDR2 is YFSETQ in the germline V gene. The CDR3 DNA reads as TGCGCCAGCAGCCGGGGAAGCGGGGGATACAATGAGCAGTTCTTC. Its protein product is CASSRGSGGYNEQFF. Combining the CDR3 with reference TRBV5-1 and TRBJ2-1 gives the whole variable domain KAGVTQTPRYLIKTRGQQVTLSCSPISGHRSVSWYQQTPGQGLQFLFEYFSETQRNKGNFPGRFSGRQFSNSRSEMNVSTLELGDSALYLCASSRGSGGYNEQFFGPGTRLTVL.